Listed below are T cell receptor beta chains from one sample, sequenced in a study of T cells in localized non-small cell lung cancer. Measured with immunoSEQ multiplex PCR; TCRdb has only the in-frame clones, and not every one. The data contain 15,000 or so clones, 89% of them singletons. This specimen was peripheral blood mononuclear cells, taken before any cancer treatment. The receptors derive from a man aged 35 to 69 with stage III lung adenocarcinoma. Both conserved end residues are part of each CDR3. The order of the fields is V gene, J gene, CDR3 protein.

>TRBV6-6|TRBJ1-2
CASSGQGEGYTF
>TRBV27|TRBJ2-1
CASRVTGSYNEQFF
>TRBV18|TRBJ1-6
CASSPWARVDNSPLHF
>TRBV10-3|TRBJ2-3
CAISDSPSRGKDTQYF
>TRBV11-3|TRBJ1-1
CASSLTGNTEAFF
>TRBV27|TRBJ2-1
CASSSGGKGSSYNEQFF
>TRBV7-3|TRBJ2-3
CASSPFTASTDTQYF
>TRBV5-5|TRBJ1-1
CASSPGGTGDTEAFF
>TRBV19|TRBJ2-1
CASSWDRGNEQFF
>TRBV5-8|TRBJ2-3
CASSLREPTDTDTQYF
>TRBV6-1|TRBJ2-5
CASSGAVKETQYF
>TRBV5-1|TRBJ1-2
CASSSTTGPLQGYTF
>TRBV14|TRBJ1-1
CASSQRQLNTEAFF
>TRBV28|TRBJ1-5
CASSSPGVGNQPQHF
>TRBV5-1|TRBJ2-3
CAARQAPSTDTQYF
>TRBV4-2|TRBJ1-2
CASSQMYDGRGYGYTF
>TRBV11-2|TRBJ2-5
CASSPPAASTQYF
>TRBV7-2|TRBJ2-1
CASRETSGRMTEQFF
>TRBV10-3|TRBJ1-1
CAISTRQANTEAFF
>TRBV7-8|TRBJ1-2
CASSPLGGNGYTF
>TRBV15|TRBJ2-4
CATNRELAGGAKNIQYF
>TRBV28|TRBJ2-2
CATKGWASGGKGGNTGELFF
>TRBV7-2|TRBJ2-3
CASSLAYTDTQYF
>TRBV27|TRBJ1-1
CASSFHAGTGGEAFF
>TRBV9|TRBJ1-1
CASSVDLGNAEAFF
>TRBV28|TRBJ1-2
CASSLNGYGYTF
>TRBV7-2|TRBJ2-3
CASSLVGRGTDTQYF
>TRBV19|TRBJ2-1
CASSAGLLNEQFF
>TRBV6-1|TRBJ1-1
CASSEAPTEPEAFF
>TRBV7-8|TRBJ1-1
CASSLDMNTEAFF
>TRBV6-1|TRBJ2-7
CASKGTGGYEQYF
>TRBV7-3|TRBJ2-2
CASITGELFF
>TRBV9|TRBJ2-1
CASSVGGSGTYNEQFF
>TRBV4-2|TRBJ1-2
CASSQAAGTGETYGYTF
>TRBV29-1|TRBJ2-1
CSVRGETGYNEQFF
>TRBV28|TRBJ2-7
CASRLAGGPIGYEQYF
>TRBV6-5|TRBJ2-2
CASSYKDTNTGELFF
>TRBV7-9|TRBJ2-7
CASSLGRGKTYEQYF
>TRBV28|TRBJ2-7
CASSLHPRGEQYF
>TRBV7-2|TRBJ2-7
CASSANQGGGSYEQYF
>TRBV27|TRBJ2-5
CASRLGTSGSETQYF